The clone carrying this T cell receptor beta chain was detected ten times or more. Its specificity is unknown. A universal primer site and UMIs were added as TCR cDNA was made by 5'RACE template switching. TCRdb itself ran the 5' RACE reads through MiXCR, one entry per CDR3 protein. The sample has some 150,000 distinct CDR3 sequences; approximately 9.9% are singletons. The data derive from a study of T cells after yellow fever vaccination. Findings of the study overall: Among primary-vaccination clones, most reappeared after the booster, at around 97% for CD4 and approximately 90% for CD8.

Looked up from germline, CDR1 is SGHDT and CDR2 is YYEEEE. Trimming cost V 4 bases and J 4 bases, with 21 bases left between them. The CDR3 covers 17 residues. Sequenced material: CD8+ T cells sorted from PBMCs, taken 15 days after the yellow fever booster vaccination. The clonotype was recovered from a man younger than 35 who received the YFV17D yellow fever vaccine. The chain joins TRBV5-6 to TRBJ2-1; maybe TRBD2 (5 bases). For the CDR3, the DNA is TGTGCCAGCAGCGAAAACTCCGGGATCGACTTATACAATGAGCAGTTCTTC. It specifies CASSENSGIDLYNEQFF.